This TCR beta chain was obtained from a study of blood T cells in healthy people across ages. There are a few counts of this clonotype. A J-beta primer mix and a sample-barcoded 5' primer were used in a second PCR of roughly 6 to 11 cycles. TCRdb called the 5' RACE reads again in MiXCR, with one record for every CDR3 protein. The sample has more than 1.4 million distinct CDR3 sequences; approximately 40% are singletons. The CDR3 loop spans 17 amino acids. V was cut by 6 bases and J by 2 bases, with 20 bases left in between. The source of this sequence is a woman between 18 and 29 years old in good health. The sample taken for sequencing was blood. The chain recombines TRBV12-3 or TRBV12-4 with TRBJ1-5; unclear D gene. The CDR3 reads CASSRGTVGIRNQPQHF. The CDR3 DNA reads TGTGCCAGCAGCCGAGGTACGGTGGGGATTCGCAATCAGCCCCAGCATTTT.